Given below is one T cell receptor (beta chain) in context. The data derive from a study of CD8+CD57+ T cells in acquired aplastic anemia. For CDR3 and TCR beta VDJ profiling, genomic DNA was the template used. TCRdb re-derived calls from the reads in MiXCR, one entry per CDR3 protein. The sample includes 33,000 or so distinct CDR3 sequences, more than 75% of them seen just once. Germline assignment: CDR1 SGHTA and CDR2 FQGNSA. The ends were cut back, 3 bases at V and 9 bases at J, with 12 bases in the middle. The CDR3 consists of 12 residues. Sequenced sample: sorted CD4+, CD8+, or CD8+CD57+ T cells (not recorded which) from PBMCs. This rearrangement joins TRBV7-2 to TRBJ2-7; D unclear. This sequence was found in a human donor in good health, serving as a control. The CDR3 reads CASSFLATRQYF. The CDR3 DNA sequence: TGTGCCAGCAGCTTCTTGGCGACCAGGCAGTACTTC.